This TCR beta chain was observed in a study of blood T cell repertoires in COVID-19. The method was immunoSEQ multiplex PCR; TCRdb's version includes in-frame clones alone and lacks a portion of them. The sample holds some 200,000 clones; 86% are singletons and the top ten take over 3%. CDR1 and CDR2 from the germline V gene are SNHLY and FYNNEI. CDR3 length: 15 amino acids. Unmatched junction bases numbered 8, after V lost 3 bases and J lost 4 bases. Participants were aged about 18 to 90 years from some 24 US areas. This clonotype was obtained from a woman aged 40-49 years with acute COVID-19. Sequencing was performed on PBMCs or T cells enriched from blood (not recorded which). The J gene is TRBJ1-2, the V gene TRBV2, with 7 bases aligning to TRBD1. In DNA, the CDR3 is TGTGCCAGCAGTGATCGGTCAGGGGGTTCCTATGGCTACACCTTC. It translates to CASSDRSGGSYGYTF.